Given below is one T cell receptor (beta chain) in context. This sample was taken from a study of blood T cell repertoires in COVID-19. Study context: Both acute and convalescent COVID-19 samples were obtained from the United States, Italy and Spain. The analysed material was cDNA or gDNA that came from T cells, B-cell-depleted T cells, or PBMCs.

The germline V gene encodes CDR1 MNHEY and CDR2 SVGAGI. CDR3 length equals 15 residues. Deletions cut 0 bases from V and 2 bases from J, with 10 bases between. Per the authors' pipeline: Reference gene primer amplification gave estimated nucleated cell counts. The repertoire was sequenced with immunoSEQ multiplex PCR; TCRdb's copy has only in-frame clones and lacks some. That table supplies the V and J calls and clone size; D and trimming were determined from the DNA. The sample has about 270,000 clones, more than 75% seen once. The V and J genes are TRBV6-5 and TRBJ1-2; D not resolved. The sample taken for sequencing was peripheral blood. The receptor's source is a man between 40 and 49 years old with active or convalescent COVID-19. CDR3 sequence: CASSYSRAGNYGYTF. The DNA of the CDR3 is TGTGCCAGCAGTTACTCGAGGGCGGGCAACTATGGCTACACCTTC.